The T cell receptor (beta chain) described here comes from a study of CD8+ T cells in alopecia areata. Note on this clone: What it recognizes is unknown.

The CDR3 is made up of 11 amino acids. Per germline, CDR1 ENHRY and CDR2 SYGVKD. V was clipped by 9 bases and J by 9 bases; unmatched bases: 3. Once RNA had been extracted, it was reverse transcribed into cDNA to act as the sequencing template. Only in-frame clones appear in the TCRdb table, and some are missing; sequencing was by immunoSEQ multiplex PCR. This table has under 200,000 clones, approximately 60% appearing once. Treatment indicated: oral pan-JAK inhibitor, 5-10 mg twice daily. Peripheral blood samples and lesional scalp punch biopsies were obtained from alopecia areata patients. General study points: Persistence in scalp and blood during tofacitinib was observed for many expanded lesional clones.

Sequencing used CD4+ T cells sorted from blood, obtained at week 24, from a patient treated with tofacitinib. This TCR came from a human donor with alopecia areata. V and J are TRBV10-3 and TRBJ2-1, with 9 positions matching TRBD2. The CDR3 region is CAIGTSSEQFF. CDR3 nucleotide sequence: TGTGCCATTGGGACTAGCAGTGAGCAGTTCTTC.